This T cell receptor (beta chain) was observed in a study of kidney transplant recipient with SARS-CoV-2 infection. This clonotype occurred many times. TCRdb reanalysed the reads using MiXCR and keeps one entry per CDR3 protein. This table has 200,000 to 300,000 distinct CDR3 sequences, 25% to 30% appearing once. The TCR sequence derives from a male patient in his thirties who had COVID-19 and was a kidney transplant recipient. Some T cells could come from the graft donor. Here the sequenced sample was a blood sample, taken at baseline and between days 110 and 120 from a kidney transplant recipient.

The CDR3 protein is CSATDYEQYF. The CDR3 bases are TGCAGCGCGACCGACTACGAGCAGTACTTC. The rearrangement joins TRBV29-1 to TRBJ2-7, with no clear D. Germline V gene data show CDR1 as SQVTM and CDR2 as ANQGSEA. The ends were cut back, 7 bases at V and 3 bases at J, with 7 bases in the middle. This CDR3 is built from 10 residues.